Listed here are 10 T cell receptor beta chains from one sample, sequenced in a study of cytomegalovirus exposure and HLA in healthy donors. Primers for the PCR totalled 60 Vbeta and 13 Jbeta. The repertoire was sequenced with immunoSEQ multiplex PCR; TCRdb's copy has only in-frame clones and lacks some. The sample lists approximately 150,000 clones; around 80% were seen once. What was sequenced was PBMCs. The origin of the receptors is a woman aged 25 to 39 in good health and CMV-seropositive.

The J gene is TRBJ1-1, the V gene TRBV4-1; 10 bases agree with TRBD1. The CDR3 extends over 14 amino acids. Per the germline V gene, CDR1 is MGHRA and CDR2 is YSYEKL. Unmatched junction bases numbered 7, after V lost 4 bases and J lost 8 bases. In DNA, the CDR3 is TGCGCCAGCAGCCGAGACAGGGGGCCCGGGGAAGCTTTCTTT. It encodes CASSRDRGPGEAFF.

This clone is large by share. The chain combines TRBV4-3 with TRBJ2-7; 10 bases match TRBD1. The germline V gene has CDR1 LGHNA and CDR2 YSLEER. V trimming: 4 bases; J trimming: 5 bases; junction bases outside the gene matches: 5. The CDR3 totals 14 residues. Here the CDR3 DNA reads TGCGCCAGCAGCCGTGGGACAGGGGCGGACGAGCAGTACTTC. Protein product: CASSRGTGADEQYF.

This clone was counted only a few times. The V gene is TRBV9, the J gene TRBJ2-7, with TRBD1 matching 9 bases. V gave up 3 bases and J gave up 7 bases; unmatched junction bases: 8. The CDR3 sequence is 14 residues long. Germline V gives CDR1 SGDLS, CDR2 YYNGEE. The chain's CDR3 is CASSAYGTGREQYF. CDR3 coding DNA: TGTGCCAGCAGCGCATATGGGACAGGGCGGGAGCAGTACTTC.

This chain joins TRBV5-4 and TRBJ2-3; weak D call: TRBD2 (7 bases). The CDR3 extends over 15 amino acids. Germline V gene data show CDR1 as SGHNT and CDR2 as YYREEE (reference sequence). Trimming took off 5 bases at V and 2 bases at J, with 15 bases between the two ends. Here the CDR3 DNA reads TGTGCCAGCAGTCTGGGGGGGCCAACCACAGATACGCAGTATTTT. This encodes CASSLGGPTTDTQYF.

The chain joins TRBV19 to TRBJ1-3, with D maybe TRBD1 (6 bases). The CDR3 totals 17 residues. Trimming took 6 bases from V and 0 from J, leaving 18 bases between them. Germline values: CDR1 LNHDA, CDR2 SQIVND (reference sequence). The CDR3 region is CASSSRMTGYSGNTIYF. The CDR3 nucleotides read TGTGCCAGTAGCTCCCGAATGACAGGATACTCTGGAAACACCATATATTTT.

V gene TRBV2 combines with J gene TRBJ1-1; the D gene is possibly TRBD1 (5 bases). Germline lookup yields CDR1 SNHLY and CDR2 FYNNEI. The CDR3 sequence is 14 residues long. The V and J ends lost 4 bases and 6 bases respectively, with 15 bases between them. The CDR3 sequence is CASSVTHRSPEAFF. The CDR3 coding sequence is TGTGCCAGCAGTGTCACACACAGGTCGCCTGAAGCTTTCTTT.

The V and J genes are TRBV6-5 and TRBJ1-2, with 9 bases fitting TRBD1. This CDR3 has 16 amino acids. Germline V CDR1 and CDR2: MNHEY, SVGAGI. V shed 2 bases, J shed 4 bases, and the junction held 8 bases outside the gene matches. The CDR3 DNA is TGTGCCAGCAGTTACAGAGGGGGACAGGGCCTCTATGGCTACACCTTC. This translates into CASSYRGGQGLYGYTF.

This clone occurred a few times. The V call is TRBV7-2, the J call TRBJ1-1; TRBD1 matches 9 bases. Germline assignment: CDR1 SGHTA and CDR2 FQGNSA. The CDR3 covers 18 residues. The V and J ends lost 0 bases and 1 base, in that order; junction bases with no gene match: 9. The CDR3 loop is CASSLAGGTGSQNTEAFF. The CDR3 DNA follows: TGTGCCAGCAGCTTAGCGGGGGGGACAGGGAGCCAGAACACTGAAGCTTTCTTT.

The rearrangement links TRBV11-2 to TRBJ2-7, with 12 bases identical to TRBD2. CDR1 and CDR2 (germline): SGHAT, FQNNGV. The ends lost 5 bases at V and 6 bases at J; junction bases unmatched: 14. The CDR3 spans 17 residues. This CDR3 reads CASSRLAGGPATLEQYF. CDR3 coding DNA: TGTGCCAGCAGCAGGCTAGCGGGGGGGCCAGCTACCCTCGAGCAGTACTTC.

This clone was recorded only once. V gene TRBV4-2 combines with J gene TRBJ1-2; TRBD1 matches 7 bases. V lost 3 bases and J lost 1; bases outside the gene matches: 5. Germline V gene sequence: CDR1 LGHNA, CDR2 YNFKEQ. The CDR3 covers 15 residues. CDR3 sequence (DNA): TGTGCCAGCAGCCACGCTGGGACAGTTAACTATGGCTACACCTTC. This translates into CASSHAGTVNYGYTF.